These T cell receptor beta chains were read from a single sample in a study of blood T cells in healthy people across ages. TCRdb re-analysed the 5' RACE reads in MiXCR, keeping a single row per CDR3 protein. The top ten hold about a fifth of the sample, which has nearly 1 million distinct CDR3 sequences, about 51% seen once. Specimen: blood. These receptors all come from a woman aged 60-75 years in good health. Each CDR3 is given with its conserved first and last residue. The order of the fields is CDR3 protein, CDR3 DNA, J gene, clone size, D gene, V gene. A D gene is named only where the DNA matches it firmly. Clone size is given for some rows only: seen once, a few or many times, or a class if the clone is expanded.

CDR3 protein: CASSQEGRTYQETQYF; CDR3 DNA: TGTGCCAGCAGCCAAGAGGGTAGGACGTACCAAGAGACCCAGTACTTC; J gene: TRBJ2-5; clone size: many; D gene: .; V gene: TRBV4-2
CDR3 protein: CASSLSSSYHDEQFF; CDR3 DNA: TGTGCCAGCAGCTTGTCTTCCTCCTACCACGATGAGCAGTTCTTC; J gene: TRBJ2-1; clone size: .; D gene: .; V gene: TRBV7-2
CDR3 protein: CASSPGTSEPSEQYF; CDR3 DNA: TGCGCCAGCAGCCCTGGGACTAGCGAGCCTAGTGAGCAGTACTTC; J gene: TRBJ2-7; clone size: .; D gene: TRBD2; V gene: TRBV4-1
CDR3 protein: CAISSGTSGTQETQYF; CDR3 DNA: TGTGCCATAAGTTCCGGGACTAGCGGAACCCAAGAGACCCAGTACTTC; J gene: TRBJ2-5; clone size: many; D gene: TRBD2; V gene: TRBV10-3
CDR3 protein: CASSLAEGRGEAFF; CDR3 DNA: TGTGCCAGCAGCTTAGCCGAGGGTCGGGGAGAAGCTTTCTTT; J gene: TRBJ1-1; clone size: .; D gene: .; V gene: TRBV7-9
CDR3 protein: CAIRTGTAEAFF; CDR3 DNA: TGTGCCATCAGGACCGGGACAGCTGAAGCTTTCTTT; J gene: TRBJ1-1; clone size: .; D gene: TRBD1; V gene: TRBV10-3
CDR3 protein: CASGSTGSYYEQYF; CDR3 DNA: TGCGCCAGCGGATCTACAGGGTCCTACTACGAGCAGTACTTC; J gene: TRBJ2-7; clone size: .; D gene: .; V gene: TRBV5-1
CDR3 protein: CASKLAGELAGELFF; CDR3 DNA: TGTGCCAGCAAACTAGCGGGAGAATTGGCCGGGGAGCTGTTTTTT; J gene: TRBJ2-2; clone size: .; D gene: TRBD2; V gene: TRBV7-9
CDR3 protein: CASSRTGSPQPQHF; CDR3 DNA: TGTGCCAGCAGCAGGACAGGGAGCCCGCAGCCCCAGCATTTT; J gene: TRBJ1-5; clone size: .; D gene: TRBD1; V gene: TRBV28
CDR3 protein: CASSYTGMWSTEAFF; CDR3 DNA: TGTGCCAGCAGTTACACAGGAATGTGGAGCACTGAAGCTTTCTTT; J gene: TRBJ1-1; clone size: .; D gene: .; V gene: TRBV6-5
CDR3 protein: CASSFRDSYYEQYF; CDR3 DNA: TGTGCCAGCAGTTTCAGGGACAGTTACTACGAGCAGTACTTC; J gene: TRBJ2-7; clone size: .; D gene: TRBD1; V gene: TRBV12-3/TRBV12-4
CDR3 protein: CSARSGGEETQYF; CDR3 DNA: TGCAGTGCTAGAAGCGGAGGGGAAGAGACCCAGTACTTC; J gene: TRBJ2-5; clone size: .; D gene: .; V gene: TRBV20-1
CDR3 protein: CASSPLVTHSYEQYF; CDR3 DNA: TGTGCCAGCTCACCTCTTGTGACACACTCCTACGAGCAGTACTTC; J gene: TRBJ2-7; clone size: few; D gene: .; V gene: TRBV18
CDR3 protein: CASKAETQYF; CDR3 DNA: TGTGCCAGCAAGGCGGAGACCCAGTACTTC; J gene: TRBJ2-5; clone size: few; D gene: .; V gene: TRBV2
CDR3 protein: CASSLKQDLWETQYF; CDR3 DNA: TGTGCCAGCAGCTTAAAACAGGATCTTTGGGAGACCCAGTACTTC; J gene: TRBJ2-5; clone size: many; D gene: .; V gene: TRBV7-2
CDR3 protein: CASSPGLGGTQYF; CDR3 DNA: TGTGCCAGCAGTCCGGGACTGGGAGGTACGCAGTATTTT; J gene: TRBJ2-3; clone size: few; D gene: .; V gene: TRBV12-3/TRBV12-4
CDR3 protein: CASSQGAEDTQYF; CDR3 DNA: TGCGCCAGCAGCCAAGGGGCGGAAGATACGCAGTATTTT; J gene: TRBJ2-3; clone size: .; D gene: .; V gene: TRBV4-3
CDR3 protein: CASSRQGSNNEQYF; CDR3 DNA: TGTGCCAGCAGTCGACAGGGGTCTAACAATGAGCAGTACTTC; J gene: TRBJ2-5; clone size: .; D gene: TRBD1; V gene: TRBV27
CDR3 protein: CASSQYRRGYNEQFF; CDR3 DNA: TGTGCCAGCAGCCAATACAGGAGGGGATACAATGAGCAGTTCTTC; J gene: TRBJ2-1; clone size: few; D gene: .; V gene: TRBV4-2
CDR3 protein: CASSLVQLGDTQYF; CDR3 DNA: TGTGCCAGCAGCTTAGTCCAGTTGGGGGATACGCAGTATTTT; J gene: TRBJ2-3; clone size: few; D gene: .; V gene: TRBV7-6
CDR3 protein: CASSSNLPRGLHSYEQYF; CDR3 DNA: TGTGCCAGCAGTTCGAACCTCCCGCGGGGACTCCACTCCTACGAGCAGTACTTC; J gene: TRBJ2-7; clone size: .; D gene: .; V gene: TRBV7-9
CDR3 protein: CASSHGPGQGSYEQYF; CDR3 DNA: TGTGCCAGCAGCCATGGTCCGGGACAGGGTTCCTACGAGCAGTACTTC; J gene: TRBJ2-7; clone size: .; D gene: TRBD1; V gene: TRBV3-1
CDR3 protein: CASSLTGTGRSYEQYF; CDR3 DNA: TGCGCCAGCAGCCTCACTGGGACGGGGAGATCCTACGAGCAGTACTTC; J gene: TRBJ2-7; clone size: few; D gene: .; V gene: TRBV5-1
CDR3 protein: CSARRGSEILTF; CDR3 DNA: TGCAGTGCTAGGAGGGGATCGGAGATCCTGACTTTC; J gene: TRBJ2-6; clone size: once; D gene: .; V gene: TRBV20-1
CDR3 protein: CASSVTGGEQYF; CDR3 DNA: TGTGCCAGCAGCGTTACAGGGGGCGAGCAGTACTTC; J gene: TRBJ2-7; clone size: .; D gene: TRBD1; V gene: TRBV7-3
CDR3 protein: CASSHPGLAENEQYF; CDR3 DNA: TGCGCCAGCAGCCACCCCGGACTAGCGGAAAATGAGCAGTACTTC; J gene: TRBJ2-5; clone size: .; D gene: TRBD2; V gene: TRBV4-1
CDR3 protein: CASSFEQRGYEQYF; CDR3 DNA: TGTGCCAGCAGTTTCGAACAGAGAGGCTACGAGCAGTACTTC; J gene: TRBJ2-7; clone size: .; D gene: .; V gene: TRBV28
CDR3 protein: CASKRTVYEQYF; CDR3 DNA: TGCGCCAGCAAGAGGACAGTATACGAGCAGTACTTC; J gene: TRBJ2-7; clone size: .; D gene: .; V gene: TRBV10-2
CDR3 protein: CASSLANNEQYF; CDR3 DNA: TGTGCCAGCAGCTTAGCCAACAACGAGCAGTACTTC; J gene: TRBJ2-7; clone size: few; D gene: .; V gene: TRBV7-9
CDR3 protein: CASSNDNEQFF; CDR3 DNA: TGTGCCAGCAGTAACGACAATGAGCAGTTCTTC; J gene: TRBJ2-1; clone size: few; D gene: .; V gene: TRBV27
CDR3 protein: CASSPFGTSNTDTQYF; CDR3 DNA: TGTGCCAGCAGCCCTTTCGGGACTAGCAACACAGATACGCAGTATTTT; J gene: TRBJ2-3; clone size: .; D gene: TRBD2; V gene: TRBV3-1
CDR3 protein: CASSAGLITEAFF; CDR3 DNA: TGTGCCAGCAGCGCCGGACTGATCACTGAAGCTTTCTTT; J gene: TRBJ1-1; clone size: .; D gene: .; V gene: TRBV9
CDR3 protein: CASSLVGHPSYEQYF; CDR3 DNA: TGTGCCAGCAGCTTAGTCGGACATCCCTCCTACGAGCAGTACTTC; J gene: TRBJ2-7; clone size: once; D gene: .; V gene: TRBV7-2
CDR3 protein: CASTRGLAGHNEQFF; CDR3 DNA: TGTGCCAGCACCCGAGGACTAGCGGGCCACAATGAGCAGTTCTTC; J gene: TRBJ2-1; clone size: .; D gene: TRBD2; V gene: TRBV2
CDR3 protein: CASSLSSRGEQFF; CDR3 DNA: TGTGCCAGCAGTTTAAGCTCCCGGGGTGAGCAGTTCTTC; J gene: TRBJ2-1; clone size: .; D gene: .; V gene: TRBV12-3/TRBV12-4
CDR3 protein: CASSPRQGDAGANVLTF; CDR3 DNA: TGTGCCAGCAGTCCCCGACAGGGGGATGCTGGGGCCAACGTCCTGACTTTC; J gene: TRBJ2-6; clone size: few; D gene: TRBD1; V gene: TRBV6-1
CDR3 protein: CAWRSRGSTGELFF; CDR3 DNA: TGTGCCTGGAGATCAAGGGGGAGCACCGGGGAGCTGTTTTTT; J gene: TRBJ2-2; clone size: .; D gene: .; V gene: TRBV30
CDR3 protein: CSVTGTGDAEQFF; CDR3 DNA: TGCAGCGTAACCGGGACAGGGGACGCGGAGCAGTTCTTC; J gene: TRBJ2-1; clone size: .; D gene: TRBD1; V gene: TRBV29-1
CDR3 protein: CASSRSGTLSYEQYF; CDR3 DNA: TGTGCCAGCAGTCGTAGCGGAACGCTCTCCTACGAGCAGTACTTC; J gene: TRBJ2-7; clone size: .; D gene: .; V gene: TRBV6-1
CDR3 protein: CASSQGYRTSGENIQYF; CDR3 DNA: TGTGCCAGCAGCCAAGGATATCGGACTAGCGGGGAAAACATTCAGTACTTC; J gene: TRBJ2-4; clone size: .; D gene: TRBD2; V gene: TRBV4-2